This is a list of T cell receptor beta chains from one sample in a study of shared clonotypes between healthy human individuals. Clones were read by immunoSEQ multiplex PCR, and TCRdb kept only the in-frame ones, dropping some. The repertoire includes about 2.4 million clones, 90% to 95% of them detected once, and about 0.34% sits in the top ten. Material: naive CD4+ T cells from PBMCs. The receptor source for this set is a man between 18 and 29 years old in good health. Some clones in this sample may be carry-over from other donors' samples. The CDR3 runs from the conserved cysteine through the conserved F or W. Fields, in order: D gene, J gene, V gene, clone size, CDR3 protein, CDR3 DNA. A D gene is named only where the DNA matches it firmly. Not every row has a clone size; where given, it reads once, few, many or a size class.

- TRBJ2-2 TRBV7-3 - CASSLGSNTGELFF TGTGCCAGCAGCTTAGGGTCTAACACCGGGGAGCTGTTTTTT
- TRBJ2-7 TRBV4-2 - CASSQGGGELEQYF TGTGCCAGCAGCCAAGGAGGGGGGGAGCTCGAGCAGTACTTC
- TRBJ2-3 TRBV9 once CASSVARTSETDTQYF TGTGCCAGCAGCGTAGCTAGAACGAGCGAAACGGATACGCAGTATTTT
TRBD1 TRBJ1-2 TRBV29-1 - CSVSTGDYGYTF TGCAGCGTTTCGACAGGGGACTATGGCTACACCTTC
- TRBJ2-4 TRBV28 - CASSFASSSKNIQYF TGTGCCAGCAGTTTCGCGTCCTCGTCCAAAAACATTCAGTACTTC
TRBD2 TRBJ2-1 TRBV5-1 - CASSRGTSGRPSPYNEQFF TGCGCCAGCAGCCGAGGGACTAGCGGGAGGCCGTCCCCCTACAATGAGCAGTTCTTC
- TRBJ2-3 TRBV21-1 - CASSTGTGNTDTQYF TGTGCCAGCAGTACAGGGACAGGGAACACAGATACGCAGTATTTT
- TRBJ2-1 TRBV28 - CASSLLNYNEQFF TGTGCCAGCAGTTTATTAAATTACAATGAGCAGTTCTTC
- TRBJ2-7 TRBV10-3 - CAISPDFRYEQYF TGTGCCATTTCTCCGGACTTCCGCTACGAGCAGTACTTC
- TRBJ1-1 TRBV5-7 - CASSLGCSGGNTEAFF TGTGCCAGCAGCTTGGGGTGCAGCGGGGGGAACACTGAAGCTTTCTTT
- TRBJ2-3 TRBV29-1 - CSGRAPLTDTQYF TGCAGCGGTCGGGCCCCCTTAACAGATACGCAGTATTTT
- TRBJ1-2 TRBV9 - CASSVAHIGDYGYTF TGTGCCAGCAGCGTAGCTCACATTGGAGACTATGGCTACACCTTC
- TRBJ2-5 TRBV15 - CATSRETGREKTQYF TGTGCCACCAGCAGAGAGACAGGGAGGGAAAAGACCCAGTACTTC
TRBD1 TRBJ2-7 TRBV28 - CASSRGGQGVVGQYF TGTGCCAGCAGCCGGGGAGGACAGGGTGTTGTAGGGCAGTACTTC
- TRBJ2-7 TRBV7-2 - CASSLGAALSEQYF TGTGCCAGCAGCTTAGGGGCAGCCCTCTCCGAGCAGTACTTC
TRBD1 TRBJ1-2 TRBV6-5 - CASSYGLRQGFGYTF TGTGCCAGCAGTTATGGCCTGCGACAGGGTTTTGGCTACACCTTC
TRBD2 TRBJ2-7 TRBV27 - CASSSVAGDRHEQYF TGTGCCAGCAGTTCAGTAGCGGGAGACCGCCACGAGCAGTACTTC
- TRBJ1-1 TRBV27 once CASRPPNTEAFF TGTGCCAGCAGACCACCTAACACTGAAGCTTTCTTT
- TRBJ2-5 TRBV6-1 once CASETGTAEETQYF TGTGCCAGCGAAACCGGGACGGCGGAAGAGACCCAGTACTTC
- TRBJ2-1 TRBV30 - CASPRGHYNEQFF TGTGCCTCCCCGCGGGGACATTACAATGAGCAGTTCTTC
TRBD2 TRBJ2-2 TRBV5-1 - CASSKGGPRETGELFF TGCGCCAGCAGCAAGGGAGGGCCACGTGAAACCGGGGAGCTGTTTTTT
- TRBJ2-2 TRBV7-3 - CASSYLPGETNTGELFF TGTGCCAGCAGCTACCTGCCCGGGGAAACGAACACCGGGGAGCTGTTTTTT
- TRBJ1-2 TRBV6-1 - CASRKNGPVDGYTF TGTGCCAGCCGCAAGAACGGACCCGTTGATGGCTACACCTTC
- TRBJ2-1 TRBV4-1 once CASSPGGRSYNEQFF TGCGCCAGCAGCCCTGGAGGCCGCTCCTACAATGAGCAGTTCTTC
- TRBJ1-1 TRBV27 - CASSLWGTVNTEAFF TGTGCCAGCAGTTTATGGGGGACGGTGAACACTGAAGCTTTCTTT
- TRBJ2-2 TRBV4-1 - CASSLDDTPGTGELFF TGCGCCAGCAGCCTCGACGACACCCCGGGGACCGGGGAGCTGTTTTTT
- TRBJ2-7 TRBV19 once CASRAQYRGGYEQYF TGTGCCAGCCGGGCCCAGTACAGGGGAGGCTACGAGCAGTACTTC
TRBD1 TRBJ1-2 TRBV5-1 - CASSPRTGPYGYTF TGCGCCAGCAGCCCCCGGACAGGGCCCTATGGCTACACCTTC
TRBD2 TRBJ2-3 TRBV29-1 - CSVVILAGGSDTQYF TGCAGCGTTGTTATCCTAGCGGGAGGGTCAGATACGCAGTATTTT
TRBD1 TRBJ2-7 TRBV18 - CASSPVPGQGSGEQYF TGTGCCAGCTCACCCGTCCCGGGACAGGGTTCGGGCGAGCAGTACTTC
- TRBJ1-5 TRBV7-9 - CASSSRQDQPQHF TGTGCCAGCAGTTCCCGACAGGATCAGCCCCAGCATTTT